This T cell receptor beta chain was captured in a study of human T cells and chemical hapten exposure. At the level of the study: Per-sample variation in TCR yield stemmed mainly from small pooled library volume differences.

This clonotype was counted only a few times. What it binds is unknown. The library tagged individual cDNA molecules with unique molecular identifiers. Original processing notes: The number of TCRs in each sample had a median of about 100,000 and spanned roughly 23,224 to 750,000. TCRdb ran MiXCR on the RACE reads and lists one entry per CDR3 protein. These V and J calls are TCRdb output, not the study's own analysis. This table holds under 90,000 distinct CDR3 sequences, over 8.5% found once. Study-level points and caveats: No alteration of TCRs above 1 in 1000 frequency was seen with DPC sensitization.

As to time point: healthy volunteer bleed at 6 weeks. Unfractionated whole blood yielded the extracted total RNA. The specimen sequenced was whole blood. This TCR derives from a male donor in good health. Some clones in this sample may be carry-over from other donors' samples.

For the CDR3, the DNA is TGTGCCAGCAGTTTAGTGTCGGAGGGGACAGATACGCAGTATTTT. This sequence encodes CASSLVSEGTDTQYF. The chain carries TRBV27 and TRBJ2-3; D perhaps matches TRBD2 (6 bases). Germline V CDR1 and CDR2: MNHEY, SMNVEV (reference sequence). There are 15 residues in the CDR3. The V end was cut by 2 bases, the J end by 3 bases, with 12 bases between.